This passage covers 21 T cell receptor beta chains from one sample sequenced in a study of regulatory and conventional T cells in RAG deficiency. Method: immunoSEQ multiplex PCR; TCRdb's copy keeps in-frame clones and lacks some. The sample records roughly 32,000 clones, around 96% being singletons. The sorted conventional CD4+ T cells were CD25-low and CD127-high, with genomic DNA sequenced. Another study also made use of these data, one on regulatory T cells. That paper notes: The primer mix had 52 TRBV and 13 TRBJ primers.

Sequencing was done on a sample of CD25- CD4+ T cells sorted from blood. Every receptor here comes from a human donor in good health.

The chain has TRBV15 and TRBJ2-3, with TRBD1 identical over 8 bases. The CDR3 is made up of 16 amino acids. Germline V gene data show CDR1 as LNHNV and CDR2 as YYDKDF (reference sequence). With V trimmed by 1 base and J by 0 bases, 3 bases remained unmatched. The CDR3 protein is CATSRGGQGSTDTQYF. For the CDR3, the DNA is TGTGCCACCAGCAGAGGCGGACAGGGAAGCACAGATACGCAGTATTTT.

The chain recombines TRBV7-2 with TRBJ2-7; 11 positions agree with TRBD2. Trimming cost V 5 bases and J 3 bases; bases outside gene matches: 3. CDR3 size: 14 residues. CDR1 and CDR2 (germline): SGHTA, FQGNSA. The CDR3 loop reads CASSLGLADYEQYF. The CDR3 DNA is TGTGCCAGCAGCCTGGGACTAGCGGACTACGAGCAGTACTTC.

A single count supports this clone. This sequence joins TRBV4-3 and TRBJ1-1, with a weak D call TRBD1 (5 bases). This CDR3 is built from 14 residues. The ends were cut back, 5 bases at V and 8 bases at J, with 18 bases in the middle. Per germline, CDR1 LGHNA and CDR2 YSLEER. The CDR3 reads CASSKSTQGWEAFF. CDR3 nucleotide sequence: TGCGCCAGCAGCAAAAGTACGCAGGGATGGGAAGCTTTCTTT.

The genes are TRBV5-1 and TRBJ2-1, with 11 bases lining up with TRBD2. Trimming took 0 bases from V and 8 from J; bases not matched to a gene: 10. Germline assignment: CDR1 SGHRS and CDR2 YFSETQ. The CDR3 runs 17 residues. The CDR3 DNA sequence: TGCGCCAGCAGCTTGGGGTTAGCGGGAGGGGGGGGCCATGAGCAGTTCTTC. Translated: CASSLGLAGGGGHEQFF.

The V and J genes are TRBV5-1 and TRBJ1-2; no definite D call. The ends were cut back, 0 bases at V and 0 bases at J, with 6 bases in the middle. Germline CDR1 is SGHRS and CDR2 is YFSETQ. The CDR3 is made up of 14 amino acids. For the CDR3, the DNA is TGCGCCAGCAGCTTGGATACTTCTAACTATGGCTACACCTTC. Residues: CASSLDTSNYGYTF.

The CDR3 nucleotides are TGTGCCAGCAGCCAAATGGGGGCGGGTCAGCCCCAGCATTTT. Protein sequence: CASSQMGAGQPQHF. The chain employs TRBV14 and TRBJ1-5, with TRBD1 as a possible D gene (6 bases). The germline gives CDR1 SGHDN, CDR2 FVKESK. The CDR3 has 14 residues. The ends were cut back, 2 bases at V and 6 bases at J, with 11 bases in the middle.

The V call is TRBV6-5, the J call TRBJ2-1, with unresolved D. Between the trimmed V and J ends, which lost 7 bases and 2 bases, there was a span of 15 bases. CDR3 length: 15 residues. Germline CDR1 is MNHEY and CDR2 is SVGAGI. This chain's CDR3 is CASTPIARPYNEQFF. The CDR3, as DNA: TGTGCCAGCACCCCTATAGCAAGACCCTACAATGAGCAGTTCTTC.

The CDR3 nucleotides are TGTGCCAGCAGCTTCCAATACGAGCAGTACTTC. Translation gives CASSFQYEQYF. The chain is built from TRBV7-2 and TRBJ2-7, with no clear D. The CDR3 length is 11 residues. The germline CDR1 and CDR2 sequences are SGHTA and FQGNSA. Deletions cut 3 bases from V and 4 bases from J, with 4 bases between.

V gene TRBV18 combines with J gene TRBJ2-5, with TRBD1 matching over 11 bases. This CDR3 comprises 15 residues. Trimming took 2 bases from V and 5 from J; bases not matched to a gene: 4. Germline V gives CDR1 KGHSH, CDR2 LQKENI. CDR3 amino acids: CASSPGQGARETQYF. DNA for the CDR3: TGTGCCAGCTCACCAGGACAGGGGGCTCGGGAGACCCAGTACTTC.

The V gene is TRBV19, the J gene TRBJ1-5; D remains unclear. Trimming removed 3 bases at V and 0 bases at J, with 9 bases between. The CDR3 runs 15 residues. CDR1 and CDR2 (germline): LNHDA, SQIVND (reference sequence). The CDR3 bases are TGTGCCAGTAGTATTGGGCCATATAGCAATCAGCCCCAGCATTTT. Its protein product is CASSIGPYSNQPQHF.

The J gene is TRBJ1-6, the V gene TRBV27; tentatively, D is TRBD1 (6 bases). With 3 bases removed from V and 7 bases from J, the gap between germline ends came to 13 bases. CDR1 is MNHEY and CDR2 is SMNVEV in the germline V gene (reference sequence). The CDR3 totals 15 residues. CDR3 residues: CASSFRGRENSPLHF. CDR3 coding DNA: TGTGCCAGCAGTTTCAGGGGCCGAGAGAATTCACCCCTCCACTTT.

The J gene is TRBJ2-7, the V gene TRBV6-5, with 9 bases identical to TRBD1. Germline V CDR1 and CDR2: MNHEY, SVGAGI. The CDR3 is made up of 14 amino acids. Unmatched junction bases numbered 8, after V lost 6 bases and J lost 5 bases. CDR3 coding DNA: TGTGCCAGCAGCCAAGACAGGGGGGCGAACGAGCAGTACTTC. It codes for CASSQDRGANEQYF.

The chain carries TRBV9 and TRBJ2-5; weak D call: TRBD1 (5 bases). This CDR3 region has 13 residues. Deletions cut 3 bases from V and 2 bases from J, with 8 bases between. CDR1 SGDLS and CDR2 YYNGEE come from the germline V gene. Here the CDR3 reads CASSAGPQETQYF. In nucleotides, the CDR3 is TGTGCCAGCAGCGCAGGGCCACAAGAGACCCAGTACTTC.

This rearrangement joins TRBV7-2 to TRBJ2-3; 9 nucleotides line up with TRBD2. The germline V gene encodes CDR1 SGHTA and CDR2 FQGNSA. Trimming removed 6 bases from V and 2 bases from J; junction bases left unmatched: 6. The CDR3 has 15 residues. The CDR3, as DNA: TGTGCCAGCAGATCAAAGCGGGGGGACACAGATACGCAGTATTTT. Residues: CASRSKRGDTDTQYF.

The chain couples TRBV6-5 to TRBJ1-2; no clear D. CDR1 MNHEY and CDR2 SVGAGI come from the germline V gene. The CDR3 runs 14 residues. V dropped 5 bases and J dropped 4 bases, with 14 bases sitting between them. CDR3 loop: CASSLGRTSYGYTF. Written as DNA, the CDR3 is TGTGCCAGCAGTCTCGGCCGGACTTCCTATGGCTACACCTTC.

The chain carries TRBV5-4 and TRBJ2-3; the D gene is possibly TRBD2 (6 bases). Germline CDR1 reads SGHNT; CDR2 reads YYREEE (reference sequence). This CDR3 is 18 amino acids long. Deletions cut 0 bases from V and 4 bases from J, with 21 bases between. CDR3 loop: CASSLAKRSGRTADTQYF. CDR3 bases: TGTGCCAGCAGCTTGGCAAAACGTAGCGGCCGTACTGCAGATACGCAGTATTTT.

The chain links TRBV10-3 to TRBJ2-1; D gene ambiguous. V lost 6 bases, J lost 7 bases, and 7 bases lay in between. Germline CDR1 is ENHRY and CDR2 is SYGVKD. The CDR3 is 11 amino acids. The chain's CDR3 is CAISYLNEQFF. The CDR3 DNA is TGTGCCATCAGCTACCTTAATGAGCAGTTCTTC.

The chain links TRBV7-6 to TRBJ2-3; the match to TRBD2 covers 14 bases. J lost 0 bases, V lost 5 bases, and 13 bases had no gene match. CDR1 is SGHVS and CDR2 is FNYEAQ in the germline V gene. The CDR3 sequence is 20 residues long. CDR3 in DNA: TGTGCCAGCAGCGCCGGACTAGCGGGGGGCCACCGGTCTAGCACAGATACGCAGTATTTT. It is translated as CASSAGLAGGHRSSTDTQYF. Drawing the rest from reference TRBV7-6 and TRBJ2-3, the complete variable domain is GAGVSQSPRYKVTKRGQDVALRCDPISGHVSLYWYRQALGQGPEFLTYFNYEAQQDKSGLPNDRFSAERPEGSISTLTIQRTEQRDSAMYRCASSAGLAGGHRSSTDTQYFGPGTRLTVL.

The gene calls are TRBV19 and TRBJ1-5; 8 nucleotides match TRBD1. This CDR3 has 17 amino acids. Trimming at V came to 8 bases and at J to 0 bases, leaving 12 bases not matched to a gene. Germline values: CDR1 LNHDA, CDR2 SQIVND (reference sequence). The CDR3 DNA is TGTGCCAGTTTTTCCGGACAGGGTCCTTATAGCAATCAGCCCCAGCATTTT. Its protein product is CASFSGQGPYSNQPQHF.

This sequence joins TRBV7-2 and TRBJ2-7; D is perhaps TRBD2 (6 bases). Trimming cost V 2 bases and J 5 bases, with 13 bases left between them. Germline CDR1 SGHTA, CDR2 FQGNSA. The CDR3 length is 14 residues. CDR3 loop: CASSLLSRGNEQYF. The CDR3 nucleotides are TGTGCCAGCAGCTTATTGAGTCGGGGGAACGAGCAGTACTTC.

This chain uses TRBV30 with TRBJ1-1, with D perhaps matching TRBD1 (5 bases). With 3 bases removed from V and 5 bases from J, the gap between germline ends came to 10 bases. The V gene's germline CDR1 is GTSNPN and CDR2 SVGIG (reference sequence). This CDR3 has 12 amino acids. This CDR3 is CAWRGGGTEAFF. In DNA, the CDR3 is TGTGCCTGGAGGGGGGGAGGGACTGAAGCTTTCTTT. The full variable domain, with the rest looked up from reference TRBV30 and TRBJ1-1, is SQTIHQWPATLVQPVGSPLSLECTVEGTSNPNLYWYRQAAGRGLQLLFYSVGIGQISSEVPQNLSASRPQDRQFILSSKKLLLSDSGFYLCAWRGGGTEAFFGQGTRLTVV.